Sequencing of this T cell receptor (beta chain) was carried out in a study of OX40 agonist ivuxolimab in advanced cancers. For the study in its entirety: Ivuxolimab was a fully human IgG2 agonistic monoclonal antibody targeting the costimulatory receptor OX40 (CD134). Intravenous ivuxolimab was administered to patients every 2 weeks at six dose levels: 0.01, 0.1, 0.3, 1.5, 3 and 10 mg/kg. Of the roughly 52 dose-escalation patients, hepatocellular carcinoma was present in about 19, melanoma in around 15, renal cell carcinoma in 9 and head and neck cancer in 9. The monotherapy dose-escalation portion (N ≈ 52 patients) of the phase I ivuxolimab trial is reported in the paper. Partial responses were achieved by three dose-escalation patients, of whom one had hepatocellular carcinoma and two had cutaneous melanoma. A male proportion of around 83% and a mean age of 60 years, ranging from roughly 23 to 80, were recorded for the dose-escalation cohort. Patients were allowed to have had prior anti-PD-1, anti-PD-L1 or anti-CTLA-4 therapy, and approximately 40% of the dose-escalation patients had previously received checkpoint inhibitors. Peripheral TCRbeta sequencing was intended to test whether TCR sequence diversity was altered and clonal T-cell expansion was caused by ivuxolimab. Beyond this particular receptor, the publication reports: Low levels of normalized T-cell clonal expansion were also shown by some nonresponding patients. Antigen specificity was not determined for the clonally expanded peripheral T cells. In partial responders in the 0.1-3.0 mg/kg groups, normalized peripheral clonal expansion was found to be among the lowest, especially among CD8+ T cells. At doses of 0.1 to 3.0 mg/kg, clonal expansion of both CD4+ and CD8+ T cells in blood was seen between baseline and week 6. After ivuxolimab, expanded clones were on average more numerous among CD8+ T cells than among CD4+ T cells.

Patients with autoimmune disease history or receiving systemic immunosuppression were excluded from the trial. In every dose cohort, peripheral blood was drawn for TCR sequencing at baseline, cycle 4 day 1, and cycle 7 day 1. The samples were drawn from a first-in-human, open-label, multicenter phase I dose-escalation trial of ivuxolimab. The trial enrolled adults with locally advanced or metastatic head and neck squamous cell, hepatocellular, melanoma or renal cell carcinoma. Before TCR sequencing, CD4+ T cells and CD8+ T cells were sorted from peripheral blood as separate populations. To sequence the TCRbeta CDR3 region, genomic DNA was isolated from the sorted cells. TCRbeta CDR3 regions were sequenced using the immunoSEQ Assay. TCRdb obtained this table from immuneACCESS and retained in-frame rearrangements with V and J assigned. These tables miss some clones; where compared with another copy, unresolved V genes account for less than half of the shortfall, and the remainder is unexplained. This sample lists more than 45,000 clones; approximately 80% were detected once. The top ten clonotypes cover over 2% of the sample.

From its cysteine to its phenylalanine, the CDR3 spans 16 amino acids. Only the CDR3 part of the read is kept: 48 bases, read in frame from the first base. Trimming removed 8 bases from V and 0 bases from J, leaving 16 bases between the germline ends. The germline V gene yields MDHEN for CDR1 and SYDVKM for CDR2. Notes on this clone: Its antigen is still unknown. Base qualities are missing; no much larger clone stands one base away.

The TCR comes from an adult with an advanced solid tumor such as melanoma, head and neck, liver or kidney cancer. The chain is encoded by TRBV28 joined to TRBJ1-4, with the D gene not confidently named. This specimen was CD4+ or CD8+ T cells sorted from blood, taken in a trial of the OX40 agonist ivuxolimab. The base sequence is TGTGCCAGCCACCCCCGTGCCGGCTCAACTAATGAAAAACTGTTTTTT. Its protein product is CASHPRAGSTNEKLFF.